This T cell receptor beta chain was captured by sequencing in a study of spatial heterogeneity in lung cancer. The study's findings and limits: At tumor resection, ubiquitous expanded TCRs were detected in blood more often than later.

Carried by each TCR cDNA molecule was a unique molecular identifier. From the 5' RACE reads, TCRdb called clonotypes with MiXCR, one entry per CDR3 protein. The sample has 75,000 or so distinct CDR3 sequences; approximately 8% are singletons. This clonotype was counted many times. The target antigen is unknown. This CDR3 spans 14 amino acids. Trimming removed 3 bases from V and 0 bases from J, with 8 bases in between. Germline assignment: CDR1 DFQATT and CDR2 SNEGSKA (reference sequence). Noted time point: sample taken at primary tumor resection. A total of some 70 untreated early-stage non-small cell lung cancer patients served as donors. Whole RNA from tumor, nontumor lung or frozen PBMC was sequenced unsorted.

This sequence originates from a male donor with early-stage non-small cell lung cancer. The source was PBMCs, collected at surgery. The rearrangement joins TRBV20-1 to TRBJ1-4, with D unclear. CDR3 sequence: CSASPYTTNEKLFF. DNA of the CDR3: TGCAGTGCTAGCCCCTATACAACTAATGAAAAACTGTTTTTT.